This T cell receptor beta chain was identified in a study of shared clonotypes between healthy human individuals. Study-level points and caveats: An expected dependence of interdonor clonotype sharing on sequencing depth was noted.

Regarding this clone: The antigen is unknown.

Terminally differentiated effector memory CD45RA+ cells were excluded from the naive CD8 cells, which were CD45RO-negative and positively selected for CCR7. The donors, healthy adults who were HIV-negative, had experienced no recent acute infections or vaccinations. The length of the CDR3 is 16 residues. V gave up 1 base and J gave up 9 bases; unmatched junction bases: 10. Germline V CDR1 and CDR2: SNHLY, FYNNEI. Here immunoSEQ multiplex PCR was the method, and the copy in TCRdb shows in-frame clones only, minus some. The sample records hundreds of thousands of clones, around 92% being singletons. V usage is TRBV2 and J usage is TRBJ2-1; TRBD2 matches 9 bases. The origin of this receptor is a young man in good health. Material for sequencing was naive CD8+ T cells sorted from blood. The CDR3 is CASSEGWREGRSEQFF. In DNA, the CDR3 is TGTGCCAGCAGTGAAGGGTGGCGGGAGGGCCGGAGTGAGCAGTTCTTC.